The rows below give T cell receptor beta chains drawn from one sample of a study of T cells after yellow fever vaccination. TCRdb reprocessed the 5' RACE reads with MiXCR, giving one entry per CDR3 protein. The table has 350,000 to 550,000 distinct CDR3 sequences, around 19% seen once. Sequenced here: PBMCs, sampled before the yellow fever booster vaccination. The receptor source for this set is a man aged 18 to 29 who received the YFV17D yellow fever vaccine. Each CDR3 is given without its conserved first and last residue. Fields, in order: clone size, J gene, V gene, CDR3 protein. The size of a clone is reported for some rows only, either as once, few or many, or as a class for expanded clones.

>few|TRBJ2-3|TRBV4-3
ASSQDQDRGQDTQY
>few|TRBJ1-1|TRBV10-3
AIRDTGMGTEAF
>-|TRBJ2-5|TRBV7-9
ASSPPQGAWETQY
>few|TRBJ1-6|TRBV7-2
ASSTPPDRGAGYYNSPLH
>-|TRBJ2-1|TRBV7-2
ASSLASEQF
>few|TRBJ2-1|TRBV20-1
SAREGQGRNEQF
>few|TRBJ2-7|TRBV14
ASSRTGALTYEQY
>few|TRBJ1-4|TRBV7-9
ASSFTMKKLF
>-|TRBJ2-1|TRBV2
ASSEHYPSGNEQF
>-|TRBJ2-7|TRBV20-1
SARRGGQTGNFYEQY
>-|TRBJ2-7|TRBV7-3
ASSLTPGSDEQY
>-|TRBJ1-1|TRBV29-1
SADRGLGAF
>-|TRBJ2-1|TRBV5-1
ASSLVAGGPGF
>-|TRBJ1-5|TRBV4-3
ASSQDEGDQPQH
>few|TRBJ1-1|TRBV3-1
ASSQSNTEAF
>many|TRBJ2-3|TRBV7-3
ASSLEGGATSTDTQY
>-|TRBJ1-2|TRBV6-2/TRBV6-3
ASSPTTGGTYGYT
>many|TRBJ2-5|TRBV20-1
SASHSTVLETQY
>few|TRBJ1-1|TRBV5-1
ASSFPSRTEAF
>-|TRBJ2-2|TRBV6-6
ASSQGDVGTGELF
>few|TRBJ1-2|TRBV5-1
ASSNGLTANYGYT
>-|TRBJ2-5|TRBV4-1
ASSSSTGGRGVTQY
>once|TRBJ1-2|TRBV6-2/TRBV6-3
ASEFGPARGYT
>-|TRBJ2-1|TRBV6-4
ASTSVSGNNEQF
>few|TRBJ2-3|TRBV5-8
ASSLGRGGYDTQY
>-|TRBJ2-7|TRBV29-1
SVESARNYEQY